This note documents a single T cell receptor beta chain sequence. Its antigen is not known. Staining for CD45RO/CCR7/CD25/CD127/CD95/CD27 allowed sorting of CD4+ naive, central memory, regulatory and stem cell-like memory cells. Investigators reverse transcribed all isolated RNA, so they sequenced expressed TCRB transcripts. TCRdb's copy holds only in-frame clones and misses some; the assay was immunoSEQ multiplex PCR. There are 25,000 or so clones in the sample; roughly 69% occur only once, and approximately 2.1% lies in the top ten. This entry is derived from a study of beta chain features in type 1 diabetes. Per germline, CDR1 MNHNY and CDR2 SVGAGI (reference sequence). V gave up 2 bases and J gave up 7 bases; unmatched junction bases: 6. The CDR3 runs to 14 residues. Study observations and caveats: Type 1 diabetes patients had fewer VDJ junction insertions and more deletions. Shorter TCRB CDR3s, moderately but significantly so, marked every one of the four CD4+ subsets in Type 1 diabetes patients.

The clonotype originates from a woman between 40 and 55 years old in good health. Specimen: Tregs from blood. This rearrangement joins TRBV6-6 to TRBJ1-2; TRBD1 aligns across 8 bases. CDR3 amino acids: CASSYLRTGSGYTF. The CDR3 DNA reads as TGTGCCAGCAGTTACCTTAGGACAGGGTCTGGCTACACCTTC.